The rows below give T cell receptor beta chains drawn from one sample of a study of T cells in Graves' hyperthyroidism and ophthalmopathy. Each CDR3 protein gets one entry after TCRdb re-called the multiplex PCR reads with MiXCR. The table includes 360,000 or so distinct CDR3 sequences, roughly 15% detected once. The sequencing input was blood. Every receptor here comes from a woman in her fifties or sixties with Graves' ophthalmopathy. Each CDR3 is given with its conserved first and last residue. D genes are given only for firm matches. Size values are once, few and many counts, or a class for expanded clones, and some rows have none.

J gene | D gene | V gene | clone size | CDR3 protein | CDR3 DNA
TRBJ2-3 | - | TRBV3-1 | many | CASSQDGGPTNTQYF | TGTGCCAGCAGCCAAGACGGCGGGCCTACGAATACGCAGTATTTT
TRBJ1-3 | TRBD1 | TRBV6-2/TRBV6-3 | - | CASIQDRAPGNTIYF | TGTGCCAGCATCCAAGACAGGGCACCAGGAAACACCATATATTTT
TRBJ2-1 | TRBD2 | TRBV18 | many | CASGTSGQSDEQFF | TGTGCCAGCGGGACTAGCGGGCAGAGCGATGAGCAGTTCTTC
TRBJ2-7 | - | TRBV3-1 | - | CASSPFFRGRGTPSYEQYF | TGTGCCAGCAGCCCTTTCTTTCGGGGTCGGGGGACCCCCTCCTACGAGCAGTACTTC
TRBJ2-7 | - | TRBV5-1 | many | CASSLDRVHEQYF | TGCGCCAGCAGCTTGGACAGGGTCCACGAGCAGTACTTC
TRBJ2-7 | - | TRBV5-1 | many | CASSRGTSSYEQYF | TGCGCCAGCAGCAGGGGGACGAGCTCCTACGAGCAGTACTTC
TRBJ1-5 | TRBD1 | TRBV12-3/TRBV12-4 | - | CASSESTGEQPQHF | TGTGCCAGCAGCGAAAGCACAGGGGAGCAGCCCCAGCATTTT
TRBJ2-2 | - | TRBV4-2 | - | CASSQDSLAANTGELFF | TGTGCCAGCAGCCAAGATTCACTAGCTGCGAACACCGGGGAGCTGTTTTTT
TRBJ2-2 | - | TRBV19 | - | CASSPSGGRPGELFF | TGTGCCAGTAGTCCGAGCGGAGGGAGGCCCGGGGAGCTGTTTTTT
TRBJ2-5 | - | TRBV27 | - | CASSLNRLPQETQYF | TGTGCCAGCAGTTTAAACCGCTTGCCCCAAGAGACCCAGTACTTC
TRBJ1-3 | - | TRBV4-1 | - | CASSQEGVPGNTIYF | TGCGCCAGCAGCCAAGAAGGGGTTCCTGGAAACACCATATATTTT
TRBJ1-2 | - | TRBV9 | - | CASSPNRVGYTF | TGTGCCAGCAGCCCAAACAGGGTCGGCTACACCTTC
TRBJ1-5 | - | TRBV5-6 | - | CASSWTGGGGNQPQHF | TGTGCCAGCAGCTGGACTGGGGGGGGTGGCAATCAGCCCCAGCATTTT
TRBJ1-5 | TRBD1 | TRBV20-1 | - | CSTRGHARGNQPQHF | TGCAGTACTAGAGGACATGCCAGGGGGAATCAGCCCCAGCATTTT
TRBJ2-3 | - | TRBV24-1 | - | CATSDGDYTDTQYF | TGTGCCACCAGTGATGGAGACTACACAGATACGCAGTATTTT
TRBJ2-4 | - | TRBV6-1 | - | CASSPPAPGHRSAKNIQYF | TGTGCCAGCAGTCCTCCGGCCCCGGGCCATCGATCAGCCAAAAACATTCAGTACTTC
TRBJ2-7 | - | TRBV27 | many | CASSLETNYEQYF | TGTGCCAGCAGTTTGGAAACTAACTACGAGCAGTACTTC
TRBJ1-6 | - | TRBV7-3 | - | CASSLLGGSNSPLHF | TGTGCCAGCAGCTTATTGGGGGGGTCCAATTCACCCCTCCACTTT
TRBJ1-6 | - | TRBV15 | few | CATSITTQANSPLHF | TGTGCCACCAGCATTACGACACAGGCAAATTCACCCCTCCACTTT
TRBJ2-2 | TRBD1 | TRBV5-8 | - | CASIRQGPNTGELFF | TGTGCCAGTATACGACAGGGTCCGAACACCGGGGAGCTGTTTTTT
TRBJ2-7 | TRBD2 | TRBV6-6 | - | CASSYSKAGGPHEQYF | TGTGCCAGCAGTTACTCGAAGGCGGGAGGGCCCCACGAGCAGTACTTC
TRBJ2-1 | TRBD1 | TRBV20-1 | many | CSASRGFYNEQFF | TGCAGTGCTAGCAGGGGGTTCTACAATGAGCAGTTCTTC
TRBJ2-1 | TRBD1 | TRBV5-1 | - | CASARDSNYNEQFF | TGCGCCAGCGCCCGGGACAGCAACTACAATGAGCAGTTCTTC
TRBJ1-1 | - | TRBV7-3 | many | CASSLSPLNTEAFF | TGTGCCAGCAGCTTAAGTCCGCTGAACACTGAAGCTTTCTTT
TRBJ1-6 | TRBD1 | TRBV11-1 | - | CASSTHRGSPLHF | TGTGCCAGCAGCACCCACAGGGGTTCACCCCTCCACTTT
TRBJ2-1 | TRBD1 | TRBV5-8 | many | CASSGGQGYNEQFF | TGTGCCAGCAGCGGCGGACAGGGATACAATGAGCAGTTCTTC
TRBJ2-5 | TRBD2 | TRBV28 | many | CASSSPRLAGVQETQYF | TGTGCCAGCAGTTCCCCCAGACTAGCGGGAGTTCAGGAGACCCAGTACTTC
TRBJ2-5 | - | TRBV29-1 | many | CSVTWDQETQYF | TGCAGCGTGACTTGGGACCAAGAGACCCAGTACTTC
TRBJ2-1 | - | TRBV19 | - | CASNPTPGTGKGLAGYNEQFF | TGTGCCAGTAACCCCACCCCCGGGACAGGGAAGGGTCTAGCGGGCTACAATGAGCAGTTCTTC
TRBJ2-1 | TRBD2 | TRBV28 | many | CASSSTRLAGKNEQFF | TGTGCCAGCAGTTCAACCCGACTAGCGGGAAAGAATGAGCAGTTCTTC
TRBJ2-2 | - | TRBV7-3 | - | CASSFGGINTGELFF | TGTGCCAGCAGCTTTGGCGGGATCAACACCGGGGAGCTGTTTTTT
TRBJ2-1 | - | TRBV7-3 | many | CASSIGSYNEQFF | TGTGCCAGCAGCATAGGGAGTTACAATGAGCAGTTCTTC
TRBJ1-2 | - | TRBV12-3/TRBV12-4 | many | CASSLSAGYGYTF | TGTGCCAGCAGTTTGTCCGCAGGCTATGGCTACACCTTC
TRBJ2-7 | - | TRBV7-9 | many | CASSRGGAYEQYF | TGTGCCAGCAGCCGTGGTGGGGCCTACGAGCAGTACTTC
TRBJ2-2 | TRBD1 | TRBV6-1 | few | CASRLSGGAITGELFF | TGTGCCAGCAGACTTTCAGGGGGCGCGATAACCGGGGAGCTGTTTTTT
TRBJ2-1 | - | TRBV20-1 | - | CSAPDAVDPYNEQFF | TGCAGTGCCCCCGATGCAGTGGATCCCTACAATGAGCAGTTCTTC
TRBJ2-7 | TRBD2 | TRBV2 | - | CASSESSGRLYEQYF | TGTGCCAGCAGTGAAAGTAGCGGGAGGTTGTACGAGCAGTACTTC
TRBJ2-7 | - | TRBV14 | - | CASSQGFYYEQYF | TGTGCCAGCAGCCAAGGCTTCTACTACGAGCAGTACTTC
TRBJ2-6 | - | TRBV7-9 | few | CASSPPRGPGAGANVLTF | TGTGCCAGCAGCCCTCCCCGGGGTCCAGGGGCCGGGGCCAACGTCCTGACTTTC
TRBJ2-1 | TRBD1 | TRBV28 | - | CASSFDRAHEQFF | TGTGCCAGCAGTTTTGACAGGGCACATGAGCAGTTCTTC
TRBJ2-1 | TRBD2 | TRBV12-3/TRBV12-4 | - | CASSLRREGTMNEQFF | TGTGCCAGCAGTTTAAGGCGGGAGGGCACGATGAATGAGCAGTTCTTC